Below, 20 T cell receptor beta chains from the same sample are listed, as sequenced in a study of post-analysis software for immune sequencing data (dated by TCRdb to the mid-2010s). Broad study findings and their caveats: A few TRBV segments, including TRBV5-6, TRBV5-1 and TRBV20-1, were significantly more frequent in patients than controls.

Their recognized antigens are unknown. Libraries were constructed by PCR. Sequencing relied on an Illumina HiSeq 2500. To reduce PCR and sequencing biases, unique molecular identifiers were incorporated into the TCR beta cDNA libraries. The public reads were reanalyzed by TCRdb: fastp trimming at Q25, MiXCR alignment, in-frame beta chains only. For every CDR3 protein sequence, its rows merge into one entry that carries the most common genes and DNA. A total of more than 500,000 distinct CDR3 sequences appear in this sample, roughly 34% of them only once. Around 6.1% of the sample belongs to the ten largest clones. The sequenced material came from blood. The receptors originated from a girl aged 2 to 17 with multiple sclerosis.

The J gene is TRBJ1-5, the V gene TRBV4-2, with 8 bases aligning to TRBD1. The V segment lost 0 bases and the J segment 0 bases; nucleotides outside the gene matches: 7. CDR3 length: 18 amino acids. CDR1 is LGHNA, CDR2 YNFKEQ, per germline. The CDR3 spells CASSQDYEQGVSNQPQHF. The CDR3 nucleotides read TGTGCCAGCAGCCAAGATTACGAACAGGGGGTTAGCAATCAGCCCCAGCATTTT.

The chain links TRBV24-1 to TRBJ1-5, with D perhaps matching TRBD1 (5 bases). Germline CDR1 is KGHDR and CDR2 is SFDVKD. The CDR3 runs to 14 residues. The V and J ends lost 9 bases and 1 base respectively, with 12 bases between them. This CDR3 is CATSGFGSNQPQHF. DNA for the CDR3: TGTGCCACCTCAGGGTTCGGGAGCAATCAGCCCCAGCATTTT.

The rearrangement links TRBV20-1 to TRBJ2-3, with 8 bases that match TRBD1. The V gene end was trimmed by 0 bases and the J gene end by 2 bases; junction bases not matched to a gene: 7. This CDR3 region has 16 residues. Germline V gene sequence: CDR1 DFQATT, CDR2 SNEGSKA (reference sequence). CDR3 sequence (DNA): TGCAGTGCTAGAGATCCGAGACAGGGGTTCACAGATACGCAGTATTTT. It codes for CSARDPRQGFTDTQYF.

This clonotype has more than one count but fewer than ten. The chain has TRBV5-4 and TRBJ2-1; D is unclear. Germline V gene sequence: CDR1 SGHNT, CDR2 YYREEE (reference sequence). This CDR3 region has 14 residues. V was clipped by 0 bases and J by 3 bases, with 7 bases between them. This CDR3 is CASSLVEIYNEQFF. CDR3 sequence (DNA): TGTGCCAGCAGCTTGGTAGAGATCTACAATGAGCAGTTCTTC. The full variable domain, with the rest looked up from reference TRBV5-4 and TRBJ2-1, is ETGVTQSPTHLIKTRGQQVTLRCSSQSGHNTVSWYQQALGQGPQFIFQYYREEENGRGNFPPRFSGLQFPNYSSELNVNALELDDSALYLCASSLVEIYNEQFFGPGTRLTVL.

The chain carries TRBV10-3 and TRBJ1-2, with 8 bases aligning to TRBD1. The germline V gene encodes CDR1 ENHRY and CDR2 SYGVKD. The J segment lost 5 bases and the V segment lost 0 bases, leaving 2 bases of the junction unmatched. This CDR3 region has 14 residues. The CDR3 DNA is TGTGCCATCAGTGAGTCCCAGGGGGCATATGGCTACACCTTC. Translation gives CAISESQGAYGYTF.

The V gene is TRBV14, the J gene TRBJ1-2, with D perhaps TRBD1 (6 bases). The V and J ends lost 2 bases and 8 bases respectively, with 12 bases between them. The CDR3 length is 13 residues. Germline CDR1 is SGHDN and CDR2 is FVKESK. Here the CDR3 reads CASSQSRGGGYTF. CDR3 DNA sequence: TGTGCCAGCAGCCAAAGCAGGGGAGGCGGCTACACCTTC.

Turning to this clonotype: The junction departs from germline at one end; a sequencing error may be responsible. The chain uses TRBV3-1 and TRBJ2-3, with 10 positions matching TRBD2. Germline loops: CDR1 LGHDT, CDR2 YNNKEL (reference sequence). The CDR3 extends over 15 amino acids. The CDR3 coding sequence is TGTGCCGGCAGCCAAGTAGCGGGGGGCACGGATACGCAGTATTTT. As protein: CAGSQVAGGTDTQYF.

The genes are TRBV6-6 and TRBJ1-2; 10 nucleotides line up with TRBD1. V gave up 6 bases and J gave up 4 bases; unmatched junction bases: 8. Germline values: CDR1 MNHNY, CDR2 SVGAGI (reference sequence). The CDR3 loop spans 15 amino acids. The CDR3 reads CASSLGQGGIYGYTF. The CDR3 DNA follows: TGTGCCAGCAGCCTCGGACAGGGGGGGATCTATGGCTACACCTTC.

The table lists this clonotype with many counts. The chain links TRBV5-6 to TRBJ2-5, with 12 bases fitting TRBD2. Germline V CDR1 and CDR2: SGHDT, YYEEEE. Trimming removed 1 base from V and 5 bases from J; junction bases left unmatched: 0. The CDR3 covers 14 residues. The CDR3 protein is CASSLTSGGETQYF. CDR3 sequence (DNA): TGTGCCAGCAGCTTGACTAGCGGGGGGGAGACCCAGTACTTC.

This clonotype was observed a handful of times. V is TRBV7-9 and J is TRBJ2-7, with 7 bases lining up with TRBD2. The CDR3 has 14 amino acids. The V gene's germline CDR1 is SEHNR and CDR2 FQNEAQ (reference sequence). J was trimmed by 2 bases and V by 2 bases; bases with no gene match: 3. CDR3 protein: CASSLTGLPYEQYF. CDR3 nucleotide sequence: TGTGCCAGCAGCTTAACGGGACTACCCTACGAGCAGTACTTC.

This clonotype was observed a handful of times. The V and J genes are TRBV10-3 and TRBJ2-1; TRBD1 matches at 9 bases. CDR1 ENHRY and CDR2 SYGVKD come from the germline V gene. The V and J ends lost 10 bases and 6 bases, in that order; junction bases with no gene match: 13. The CDR3 loop spans 15 amino acids. The CDR3 is CATLPTGGPRNEQFF. CDR3 sequence (DNA): TGTGCCACTCTTCCCACAGGGGGCCCGCGCAATGAGCAGTTCTTC.

CDR3 in DNA: TGTGCCAGCAGCTTACAAGTGGCAGGGGGCGTCAGTTATCGTTCACCCCTCCACTTT. This codes for CASSLQVAGGVSYRSPLHF. This sequence joins TRBV7-6 and TRBJ1-6; 8 bases fit TRBD1. This CDR3 has 19 residues. V shed 2 bases, J shed 9 bases, and the junction held 18 bases outside the gene matches. Looked up from germline, CDR1 is SGHVS and CDR2 is FNYEAQ.

The DNA of the CDR3 is TGTGCCAGCAGCTTAACCACTAGCGGGGGATGGTACGAGCAGTACTTC. Amino acid sequence: CASSLTTSGGWYEQYF. This chain links TRBV7-2 with TRBJ2-7; the match to TRBD2 covers 11 bases. The CDR3 has 16 residues. Germline-derived CDR1 and CDR2 are SGHTA and FQGNSA. With V trimmed by 2 bases and J by 4 bases, 7 bases remained unmatched.

The chain is built from TRBV5-1 and TRBJ2-5; no clear D. V was shortened by 1 base and J by 5 bases, with 15 bases between the two germline ends. Per germline, CDR1 SGHRS and CDR2 YFSETQ. The CDR3 has 15 residues. This chain's CDR3 is CASSLTADSGETQYF. CDR3 DNA: TGCGCCAGCAGCTTGACTGCCGACTCCGGGGAGACCCAGTACTTC.

The V call is TRBV7-2, the J call TRBJ2-5; D perhaps matches TRBD1 (6 bases). This CDR3 has 12 residues. Germline CDR1 SGHTA, CDR2 FQGNSA. V shed 2 bases and J shed 11 bases, with 12 bases lying between them. The CDR3 DNA is TGTGCCAGCAGCTTAAGTTTAAGGGGGCAGTACTTC. Translated, it gives CASSLSLRGQYF.

The V and J genes are TRBV29-1 and TRBJ2-1, with 16 bases that match TRBD2. Germline CDR1 and CDR2: SQVTM and ANQGSEA. The CDR3 runs to 16 residues. V gave up 1 base and J gave up 9 bases; unmatched junction bases: 6. The DNA of the CDR3 is TGCAGCGTTGAAGGGGGGACTAGCGGGGGGGCACCTGAGCAGTTCTTC. It is translated as CSVEGGTSGGAPEQFF.

The chain recombines TRBV10-3 with TRBJ2-5; 9 bases fit TRBD2. Per germline, CDR1 ENHRY and CDR2 SYGVKD. The trim removed 6 bases at V and 1 base at J, leaving 6 bases unmatched. CDR3 length: 15 residues. This CDR3 is CAIRSSGGSQETQYF. The DNA for the CDR3 is TGTGCCATCAGGAGTAGCGGGGGTTCCCAAGAGACCCAGTACTTC.

The J gene is TRBJ2-6, the V gene TRBV7-9; 7 bases are a match to TRBD1. CDR3 size: 17 residues. The V segment lost 8 bases and the J segment 0 bases; nucleotides outside the gene matches: 10. Germline assignment: CDR1 SEHNR and CDR2 FQNEAQ (reference sequence). The CDR3 is CASFTGTANSGANVLTF. The DNA for the CDR3 is TGTGCCAGCTTCACAGGGACAGCCAACTCTGGGGCCAACGTCCTGACTTTC.

On this clonotype itself: This may be a read error, as it is one base from a much larger clone. The chain employs TRBV29-1 and TRBJ2-1, with 12 bases aligning to TRBD2. The CDR3 consists of 13 residues. Trimming at V came to 5 bases and at J to 7 bases, leaving 3 bases not matched to a gene. The V gene's germline CDR1 is SQVTM and CDR2 ANQGSEA. DNA of the CDR3: TGCAGCGTTTCAACTAGCGGGGGGAATGAGCAGTTCTTC. Its protein is CSVSTSGGNEQFF.

There are a few counts of this clonotype. V gene TRBV27 combines with J gene TRBJ2-1; D possibly corresponds to TRBD1 (5 bases). The CDR3 has 18 amino acids. Germline CDR1 MNHEY, CDR2 SMNVEV (reference sequence). Trimming stripped 3 bases from V and 4 bases from J, with 22 bases between. In DNA form, the CDR3 reads TGTGCCAGCAGTTTCTCGGTGGTTGGGGCAGGGTCGTACAATGAGCAGTTCTTC. Translation: CASSFSVVGAGSYNEQFF.